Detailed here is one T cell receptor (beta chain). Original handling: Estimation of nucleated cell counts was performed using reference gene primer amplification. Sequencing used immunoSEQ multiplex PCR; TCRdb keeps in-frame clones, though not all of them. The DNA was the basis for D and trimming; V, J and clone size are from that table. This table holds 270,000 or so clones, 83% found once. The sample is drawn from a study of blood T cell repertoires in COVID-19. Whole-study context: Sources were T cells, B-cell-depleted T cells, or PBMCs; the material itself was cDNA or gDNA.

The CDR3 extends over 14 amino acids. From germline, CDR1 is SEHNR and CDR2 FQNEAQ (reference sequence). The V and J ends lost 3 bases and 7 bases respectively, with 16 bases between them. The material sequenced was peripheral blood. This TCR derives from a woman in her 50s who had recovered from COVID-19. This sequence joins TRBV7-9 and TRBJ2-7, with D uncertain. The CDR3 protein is CASSFSAPTGEQYF. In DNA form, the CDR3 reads TGTGCCAGCAGCTTCTCAGCTCCCACCGGGGAGCAGTACTTC.